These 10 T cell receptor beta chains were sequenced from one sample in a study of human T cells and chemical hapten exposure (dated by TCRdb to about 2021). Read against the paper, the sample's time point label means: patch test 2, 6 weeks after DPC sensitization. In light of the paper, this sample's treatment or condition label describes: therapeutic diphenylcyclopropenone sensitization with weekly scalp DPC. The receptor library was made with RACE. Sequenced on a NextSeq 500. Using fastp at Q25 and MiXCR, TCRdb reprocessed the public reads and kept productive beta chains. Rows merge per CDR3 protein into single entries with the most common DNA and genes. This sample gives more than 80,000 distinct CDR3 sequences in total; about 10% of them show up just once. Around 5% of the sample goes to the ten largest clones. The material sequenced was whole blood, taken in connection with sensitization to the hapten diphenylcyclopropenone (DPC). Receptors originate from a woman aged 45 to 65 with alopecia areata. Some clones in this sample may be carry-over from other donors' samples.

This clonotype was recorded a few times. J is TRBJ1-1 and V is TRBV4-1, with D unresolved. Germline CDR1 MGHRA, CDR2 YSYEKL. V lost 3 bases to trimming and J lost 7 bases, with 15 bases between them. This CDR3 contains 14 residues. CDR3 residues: CASSHHIELNEAFF. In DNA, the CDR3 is TGCGCCAGCAGCCATCATATCGAGTTAAATGAAGCTTTCTTT.

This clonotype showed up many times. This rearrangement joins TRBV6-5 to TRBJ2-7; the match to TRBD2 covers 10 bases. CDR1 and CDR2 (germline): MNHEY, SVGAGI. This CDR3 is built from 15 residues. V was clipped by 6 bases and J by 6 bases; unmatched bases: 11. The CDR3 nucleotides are TGTGCCAGCAGCCGCTCCTCACCTAGCGGGAGCGAGCAGTACTTC. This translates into CASSRSSPSGSEQYF.

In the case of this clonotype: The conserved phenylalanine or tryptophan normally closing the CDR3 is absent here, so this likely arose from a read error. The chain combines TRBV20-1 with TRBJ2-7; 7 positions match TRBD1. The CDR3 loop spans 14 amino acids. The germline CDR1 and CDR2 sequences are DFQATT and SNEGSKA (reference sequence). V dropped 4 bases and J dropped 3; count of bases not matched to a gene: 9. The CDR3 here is CSATGQVRGYEQYS. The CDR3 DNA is TGCAGTGCTACCGGACAGGTACGCGGCTACGAGCAGTACTCC.

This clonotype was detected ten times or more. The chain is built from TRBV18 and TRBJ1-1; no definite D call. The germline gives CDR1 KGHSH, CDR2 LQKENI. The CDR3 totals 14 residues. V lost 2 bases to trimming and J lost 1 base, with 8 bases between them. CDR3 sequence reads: CASSPEAGNTEAFF. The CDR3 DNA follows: TGTGCCAGCTCACCAGAGGCGGGGAACACTGAAGCTTTCTTT.

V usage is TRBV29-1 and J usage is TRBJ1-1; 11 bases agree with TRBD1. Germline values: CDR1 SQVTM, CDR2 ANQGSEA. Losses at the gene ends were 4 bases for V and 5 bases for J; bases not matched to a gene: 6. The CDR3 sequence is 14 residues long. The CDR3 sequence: CSVGGDRGKTEAFF. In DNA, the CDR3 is TGCAGCGTTGGTGGGGACAGGGGGAAAACTGAAGCTTTCTTT.

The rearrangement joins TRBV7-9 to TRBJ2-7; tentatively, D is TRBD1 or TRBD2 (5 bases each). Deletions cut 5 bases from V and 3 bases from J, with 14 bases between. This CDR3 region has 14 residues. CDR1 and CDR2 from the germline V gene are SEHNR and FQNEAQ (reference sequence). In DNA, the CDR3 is TGTGCCAGCAGCCAGCCCGAGGGGTTCTACGAGCAGTACTTC. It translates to CASSQPEGFYEQYF.

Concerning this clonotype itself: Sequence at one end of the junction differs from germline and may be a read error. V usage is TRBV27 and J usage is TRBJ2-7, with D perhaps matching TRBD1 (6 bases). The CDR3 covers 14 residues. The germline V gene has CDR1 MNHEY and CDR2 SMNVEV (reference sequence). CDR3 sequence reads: CASSLAGQIYEQYF. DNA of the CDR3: TGTGCCAGCAGTTTGGCTGGACAGATCTACGAGCAGTACTTT.

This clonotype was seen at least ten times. CDR3 amino acids: CASKGGNTIYF. The CDR3 nucleotides read TGTGCCAGCAAGGGGGGAAACACCATATATTTT. This chain joins TRBV6-5 and TRBJ1-3; possible D gene TRBD1, 5 bases. CDR3 length: 11 residues. Germline V gene sequence: CDR1 MNHEY, CDR2 SVGAGI. V was pared by 7 bases and J by 4 bases, with 5 bases between.

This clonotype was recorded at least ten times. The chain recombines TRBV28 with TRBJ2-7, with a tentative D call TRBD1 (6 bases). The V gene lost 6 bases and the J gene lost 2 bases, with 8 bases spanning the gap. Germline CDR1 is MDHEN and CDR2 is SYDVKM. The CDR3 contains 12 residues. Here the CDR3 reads CASRAGAYEQYF. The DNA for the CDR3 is TGTGCCAGCAGGGCAGGGGCCTACGAGCAGTACTTC.

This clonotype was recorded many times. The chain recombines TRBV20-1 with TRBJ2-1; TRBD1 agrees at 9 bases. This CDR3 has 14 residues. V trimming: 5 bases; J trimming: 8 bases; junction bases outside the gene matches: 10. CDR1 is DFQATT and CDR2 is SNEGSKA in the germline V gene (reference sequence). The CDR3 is CSAADRGEDHEQFF. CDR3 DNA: TGCAGTGCTGCAGACAGGGGGGAGGACCATGAGCAGTTCTTC.